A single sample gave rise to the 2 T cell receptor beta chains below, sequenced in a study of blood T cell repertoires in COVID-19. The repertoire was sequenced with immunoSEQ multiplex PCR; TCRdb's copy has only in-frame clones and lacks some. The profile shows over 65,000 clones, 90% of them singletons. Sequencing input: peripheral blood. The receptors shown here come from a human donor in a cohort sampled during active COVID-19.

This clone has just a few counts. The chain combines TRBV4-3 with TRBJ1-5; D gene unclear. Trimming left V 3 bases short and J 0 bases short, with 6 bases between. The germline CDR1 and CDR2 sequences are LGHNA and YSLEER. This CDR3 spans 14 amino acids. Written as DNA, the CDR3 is TGCGCCAGCAGCCATACATATAGCAATCAGCCCCAGCATTTT. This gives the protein CASSHTYSNQPQHF.

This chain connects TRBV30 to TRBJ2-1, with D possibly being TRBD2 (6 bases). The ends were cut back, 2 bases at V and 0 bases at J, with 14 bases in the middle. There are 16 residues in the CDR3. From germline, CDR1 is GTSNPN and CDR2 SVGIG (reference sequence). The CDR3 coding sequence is TGTGCCTGGAGTCGGGACTTTTCGAGCTCCTACAATGAGCAGTTCTTC. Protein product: CAWSRDFSSSYNEQFF.